A selection of T cell receptor beta chains follows, all from one sample in a study of T-cell reconstitution after alpha-beta-depleted transplantation in children. In TCRdb, the PCR reads were re-called with MiXCR into one record per CDR3 protein. The sample consists of some 7,500 distinct CDR3 sequences, 30% of them appearing once. The input for sequencing was peripheral blood, taken 60 days after TCRalphabeta/CD19-depleted stem cell transplant. The source is a boy under three years old who had a stem cell transplant for SCID, so the T cells may come from the graft donor. The CDR3 runs from the conserved cysteine through the conserved F or W. Fields, in order: V gene, clone size, D gene, J gene, CDR3 length, CDR3 protein, CDR3 DNA. The D gene is left open where the match is weak. Expanded clones are given a class, and other clones once, few, many or no size at all.

v_call: TRBV7-9; clone_size: large; d_call: -; j_call: TRBJ2-7; cdr3_length: 14; cdr3_aa: CASSRGHSSYEQYF; cdr3_nt: TGTGCCAGCAGCAGGGGACATAGCTCCTACGAGCAGTACTTC
v_call: TRBV4-1; clone_size: medium-sized; d_call: -; j_call: TRBJ2-2; cdr3_length: 16; cdr3_aa: CASSQRGRGDTGELFF; cdr3_nt: TGCGCCAGCAGCCAACGCGGACGTGGGGACACCGGGGAGCTGTTTTTT
v_call: TRBV5-1; clone_size: medium-sized; d_call: -; j_call: TRBJ1-3; cdr3_length: 14; cdr3_aa: CASSSTASGNTIYF; cdr3_nt: TGCGCCAGCAGCTCCACGGCCTCTGGAAACACCATATATTTT
v_call: TRBV6-1; clone_size: many; d_call: TRBD1; j_call: TRBJ1-1; cdr3_length: 13; cdr3_aa: CASRNRGNTEAFF; cdr3_nt: TGTGCCAGCAGGAACAGGGGGAACACTGAAGCTTTCTTT
v_call: TRBV5-1; clone_size: medium-sized; d_call: TRBD2; j_call: TRBJ2-3; cdr3_length: 15; cdr3_aa: CASSLGTSGADTQYF; cdr3_nt: TGCGCCAGCAGCTTGGGTACTAGCGGGGCAGATACGCAGTATTTT
v_call: TRBV7-8; clone_size: medium-sized; d_call: -; j_call: TRBJ1-5; cdr3_length: 16; cdr3_aa: CASSLGGWNSNQPQHF; cdr3_nt: TGTGCCAGCAGCTTAGGGGGCTGGAATAGCAATCAGCCCCAGCATTTT
v_call: TRBV5-1; clone_size: medium-sized; d_call: -; j_call: TRBJ2-3; cdr3_length: 14; cdr3_aa: CASSGGQRTDTQYF; cdr3_nt: TGCGCCAGCAGCGGGGGACAACGCACAGATACGCAGTATTTT
v_call: TRBV4-2; clone_size: medium-sized; d_call: -; j_call: TRBJ2-1; cdr3_length: 14; cdr3_aa: CASSHEGAVNEQFF; cdr3_nt: TGTGCCAGCAGCCACGAAGGGGCAGTCAATGAGCAGTTCTTC
v_call: TRBV10-3; clone_size: medium-sized; d_call: -; j_call: TRBJ1-5; cdr3_length: 14; cdr3_aa: CAISGQRNNQPQHF; cdr3_nt: TGTGCCATCAGTGGGCAGCGTAACAATCAGCCCCAGCATTTT
v_call: TRBV5-4; clone_size: -; d_call: -; j_call: TRBJ2-2; cdr3_length: 15; cdr3_aa: CASHRDPESTGELFF; cdr3_nt: TGTGCCAGCCACCGGGACCCCGAGTCCACCGGGGAGCTGTTTTTT
v_call: TRBV7-9; clone_size: -; d_call: TRBD2; j_call: TRBJ2-1; cdr3_length: 15; cdr3_aa: CASSPSGRSYNEQFF; cdr3_nt: TGTGCCAGCAGCCCCAGCGGGAGGTCCTACAATGAGCAGTTCTTC
v_call: TRBV14; clone_size: medium-sized; d_call: -; j_call: TRBJ2-5; cdr3_length: 15; cdr3_aa: CASSLAAGWGETQYF; cdr3_nt: TGTGCCAGCAGCCTCGCCGCGGGATGGGGCGAGACCCAGTACTTC
v_call: TRBV10-3; clone_size: -; d_call: TRBD1; j_call: TRBJ2-3; cdr3_length: 15; cdr3_aa: CAISDRQGAGDTQYF; cdr3_nt: TGTGCCATCAGTGACCGACAGGGGGCGGGCGATACGCAGTATTTT
v_call: TRBV2; clone_size: many; d_call: -; j_call: TRBJ2-3; cdr3_length: 18; cdr3_aa: CASSEYAYRAGVKDTQYF; cdr3_nt: TGTGCCAGCAGTGAATATGCATATCGGGCAGGGGTTAAAGATACGCAGTATTTT
v_call: TRBV5-1; clone_size: medium-sized; d_call: -; j_call: TRBJ2-5; cdr3_length: 18; cdr3_aa: CASSLVGTPIRYQETQYF; cdr3_nt: TGCGCCAGCAGCTTGGTCGGGACACCTATTAGGTACCAAGAGACCCAGTACTTC
v_call: TRBV10-2; clone_size: medium-sized; d_call: -; j_call: TRBJ2-3; cdr3_length: 12; cdr3_aa: CASSSTTDTQYF; cdr3_nt: TGCGCCAGCAGTTCTACAACAGATACGCAGTATTTT
v_call: TRBV5-1; clone_size: medium-sized; d_call: -; j_call: TRBJ2-1; cdr3_length: 15; cdr3_aa: CASSLRGDRYNEQFF; cdr3_nt: TGCGCCAGCAGCTTGCGAGGGGACCGTTACAATGAGCAGTTCTTC
v_call: TRBV12-3/TRBV12-4; clone_size: medium-sized; d_call: TRBD1; j_call: TRBJ2-7; cdr3_length: 14; cdr3_aa: CASRFDRGTYEQYF; cdr3_nt: TGTGCCAGCAGATTCGACAGGGGTACCTACGAGCAGTACTTC
v_call: TRBV21-1; clone_size: -; d_call: -; j_call: TRBJ2-7; cdr3_length: 15; cdr3_aa: CASTERLGPLYEQYF; cdr3_nt: TGTGCCAGCACCGAAAGGCTAGGCCCCCTCTACGAGCAGTACTTC
v_call: TRBV29-1; clone_size: -; d_call: -; j_call: TRBJ2-7; cdr3_length: 11; cdr3_aa: CSVEDEYEQYF; cdr3_nt: TGCAGCGTTGAAGATGAATACGAGCAGTACTTC
v_call: TRBV7-9; clone_size: few; d_call: -; j_call: TRBJ2-5; cdr3_length: 12; cdr3_aa: CASRLGQGTQYF; cdr3_nt: TGTGCCAGCAGGTTAGGACAAGGGACCCAGTACTTC
v_call: TRBV20-1; clone_size: many; d_call: TRBD1; j_call: TRBJ2-5; cdr3_length: 13; cdr3_aa: CSAEDRGFGTQYF; cdr3_nt: TGCAGTGCTGAGGACAGGGGGTTCGGGACCCAGTACTTC
v_call: TRBV12-3/TRBV12-4; clone_size: -; d_call: -; j_call: TRBJ2-5; cdr3_length: 14; cdr3_aa: CASSLGQVQETQYF; cdr3_nt: TGTGCCAGCAGTTTAGGACAGGTTCAAGAGACCCAGTACTTC
v_call: TRBV3-1; clone_size: -; d_call: -; j_call: TRBJ2-6; cdr3_length: 16; cdr3_aa: CASRGTPPSGANVLTF; cdr3_nt: TGTGCCAGCAGAGGGACGCCACCCTCTGGGGCCAACGTCCTGACTTTC
v_call: TRBV2; clone_size: many; d_call: TRBD2; j_call: TRBJ2-1; cdr3_length: 16; cdr3_aa: CASSMGLAGKGNELFF; cdr3_nt: TGTGCCAGCAGCATGGGACTAGCTGGTAAGGGCAATGAGCTGTTCTTC
v_call: TRBV1; clone_size: many; d_call: -; j_call: TRBJ2-3; cdr3_length: 16; cdr3_aa: CTSSQDRWGGTDTQYF; cdr3_nt: TGCACCAGCAGCCAAGATAGGTGGGGGGGCACAGATACGCAGTATTTT
v_call: TRBV19; clone_size: many; d_call: TRBD1; j_call: TRBJ1-5; cdr3_length: 13; cdr3_aa: CASRDRYNQPQHF; cdr3_nt: TGTGCCAGTCGGGACAGGTACAATCAGCCCCAGCATTTT
v_call: TRBV5-1; clone_size: few; d_call: -; j_call: TRBJ2-2; cdr3_length: 14; cdr3_aa: CASTPGHYTGELFF; cdr3_nt: TGCGCCAGCACGCCCGGACATTACACCGGGGAGCTGTTTTTT
v_call: TRBV11-1; clone_size: once; d_call: TRBD2; j_call: TRBJ2-1; cdr3_length: 20; cdr3_aa: CASSLFPSGTSGSRVNEQFF; cdr3_nt: TGTGCCAGCAGCTTATTCCCGTCCGGGACTAGCGGGAGCCGGGTCAATGAGCAGTTCTTC
v_call: TRBV14; clone_size: many; d_call: -; j_call: TRBJ2-5; cdr3_length: 13; cdr3_aa: CASSRIHQETQYF; cdr3_nt: TGTGCCAGCAGCCGGATACATCAAGAGACCCAGTACTTC
v_call: TRBV4-1; clone_size: medium-sized; d_call: -; j_call: TRBJ2-3; cdr3_length: 16; cdr3_aa: CASSLGTSLSTDTQYF; cdr3_nt: TGCGCCAGCAGCCTCGGGACTTCCCTTTCCACAGATACGCAGTATTTT
v_call: TRBV15; clone_size: medium-sized; d_call: -; j_call: TRBJ2-4; cdr3_length: 15; cdr3_aa: CATSRGTWVRNIQYF; cdr3_nt: TGTGCCACCAGCAGAGGGACGTGGGTCCGGAACATTCAGTACTTC
v_call: TRBV6-5; clone_size: many; d_call: TRBD1; j_call: TRBJ1-6; cdr3_length: 16; cdr3_aa: CASSWTGVAHNSPLHF; cdr3_nt: TGTGCCAGCAGCTGGACAGGGGTAGCTCATAATTCACCCCTCCACTTT
v_call: TRBV5-1; clone_size: -; d_call: -; j_call: TRBJ1-1; cdr3_length: 13; cdr3_aa: CASSLDTNTEAFF; cdr3_nt: TGCGCCAGCAGCTTGGACACGAACACTGAAGCTTTCTTT
v_call: TRBV7-8; clone_size: -; d_call: -; j_call: TRBJ2-5; cdr3_length: 16; cdr3_aa: CASSRRGRAGLETQYF; cdr3_nt: TGTGCCAGCAGCCGCAGGGGGAGGGCTGGGTTGGAGACCCAGTACTTC
v_call: TRBV5-1; clone_size: medium-sized; d_call: -; j_call: TRBJ2-1; cdr3_length: 16; cdr3_aa: CASSFAAGHPYNEQFF; cdr3_nt: TGCGCCAGCAGCTTCGCCGCGGGACACCCCTACAATGAGCAGTTCTTC
v_call: TRBV13; clone_size: -; d_call: TRBD1; j_call: TRBJ2-6; cdr3_length: 16; cdr3_aa: CASSNYRGVGANVLTF; cdr3_nt: TGTGCCAGCAGCAACTACAGGGGCGTTGGGGCCAACGTCCTGACTTTC
v_call: TRBV30; clone_size: -; d_call: TRBD1; j_call: TRBJ2-2; cdr3_length: 15; cdr3_aa: CAWSTGTGRTGELFF; cdr3_nt: TGTGCCTGGAGTACCGGGACAGGGAGGACCGGGGAGCTGTTTTTT
v_call: TRBV12-5; clone_size: few; d_call: -; j_call: TRBJ1-1; cdr3_length: 19; cdr3_aa: CASGLVGRGVGYMNTEAFF; cdr3_nt: TGTGCTAGTGGTTTGGTAGGTCGGGGAGTAGGTTACATGAACACTGAAGCTTTCTTT
v_call: TRBV27; clone_size: -; d_call: -; j_call: TRBJ2-1; cdr3_length: 17; cdr3_aa: CASSANRDPFSYNEQFF; cdr3_nt: TGTGCCAGCAGTGCAAATCGGGATCCCTTCTCCTACAATGAGCAGTTCTTC
v_call: TRBV6-5; clone_size: -; d_call: -; j_call: TRBJ1-1; cdr3_length: 13; cdr3_aa: CASSYWLNTEAFF; cdr3_nt: TGTGCCAGCAGTTATTGGCTGAACACTGAAGCTTTCTTT
v_call: TRBV10-3; clone_size: -; d_call: TRBD2; j_call: TRBJ2-5; cdr3_length: 13; cdr3_aa: CAIAVAGAETQYF; cdr3_nt: TGTGCCATCGCGGTAGCGGGAGCGGAGACCCAGTACTTC
v_call: TRBV7-9; clone_size: once; d_call: -; j_call: TRBJ1-1; cdr3_length: 16; cdr3_aa: CASSLRSFGGFTEAFF; cdr3_nt: TGTGCCAGCAGCTTACGTAGCTTCGGGGGGTTCACTGAAGCTTTCTTT
v_call: TRBV24-1; clone_size: -; d_call: -; j_call: TRBJ2-3; cdr3_length: 13; cdr3_aa: CATHDDSTDTQYF; cdr3_nt: TGTGCCACCCATGACGACAGCACAGATACGCAGTATTTT
v_call: TRBV3-1; clone_size: -; d_call: -; j_call: TRBJ2-2; cdr3_length: 13; cdr3_aa: CASSQVATGELFF; cdr3_nt: TGTGCCAGCAGCCAAGTAGCAACCGGGGAGCTGTTTTTT
v_call: TRBV7-2; clone_size: many; d_call: -; j_call: TRBJ2-4; cdr3_length: 15; cdr3_aa: CASSPTSPAKNIQYF; cdr3_nt: TGTGCCAGCAGCCCCACCTCCCCAGCCAAAAACATTCAGTACTTC
v_call: TRBV9; clone_size: medium-sized; d_call: TRBD1; j_call: TRBJ1-1; cdr3_length: 14; cdr3_aa: CASSVGPGGTEAFF; cdr3_nt: TGTGCCAGCAGCGTGGGCCCAGGGGGCACTGAAGCTTTCTTT
v_call: TRBV10-3; clone_size: medium-sized; d_call: TRBD1; j_call: TRBJ1-1; cdr3_length: 13; cdr3_aa: CAIRGQGYTEAFF; cdr3_nt: TGTGCCATCAGAGGACAGGGCTATACTGAAGCTTTCTTT
v_call: TRBV5-1; clone_size: many; d_call: TRBD1; j_call: TRBJ1-4; cdr3_length: 14; cdr3_aa: CASSLDRVGEKLFF; cdr3_nt: TGCGCCAGCAGCCTCGACAGGGTAGGGGAAAAACTGTTTTTT
v_call: TRBV24-1; clone_size: many; d_call: -; j_call: TRBJ2-3; cdr3_length: 14; cdr3_aa: CATSDSGPVDTQYF; cdr3_nt: TGTGCCACCAGTGATTCCGGACCCGTTGATACGCAGTATTTT
v_call: TRBV11-2; clone_size: many; d_call: TRBD1; j_call: TRBJ1-5; cdr3_length: 20; cdr3_aa: CASSLDQGWADRDSNQPQHF; cdr3_nt: TGTGCCAGCAGCTTAGATCAGGGGTGGGCAGACAGGGATAGCAATCAGCCCCAGCATTTT
v_call: TRBV15; clone_size: many; d_call: -; j_call: TRBJ1-2; cdr3_length: 11; cdr3_aa: CAPLTDDGYTF; cdr3_nt: TGTGCCCCCCTGACGGATGATGGCTACACCTTC
v_call: TRBV4-1; clone_size: medium-sized; d_call: -; j_call: TRBJ1-5; cdr3_length: 17; cdr3_aa: CASSQDPGRSRERPQHF; cdr3_nt: TGCGCCAGCAGCCAAGATCCCGGACGCAGCCGCGAACGCCCCCAGCATTTT
v_call: TRBV10-3; clone_size: -; d_call: -; j_call: TRBJ2-3; cdr3_length: 11; cdr3_aa: CAISDVYTQYF; cdr3_nt: TGTGCCATCAGTGATGTGTATACGCAGTATTTT
v_call: TRBV27; clone_size: -; d_call: -; j_call: TRBJ1-1; cdr3_length: 13; cdr3_aa: CASSLQYYTEAFF; cdr3_nt: TGTGCCAGCAGTTTACAATATTACACTGAAGCTTTCTTT
v_call: TRBV7-3; clone_size: many; d_call: -; j_call: TRBJ2-2; cdr3_length: 11; cdr3_aa: CAYRIGGELFF; cdr3_nt: TGTGCCTACAGAATTGGCGGGGAGCTGTTTTTT
v_call: TRBV7-8; clone_size: -; d_call: TRBD1; j_call: TRBJ2-5; cdr3_length: 16; cdr3_aa: CASSTRQGGVRETQYF; cdr3_nt: TGTGCCAGCAGCACCCGACAGGGGGGCGTCAGGGAGACCCAGTACTTC
v_call: TRBV25-1; clone_size: many; d_call: TRBD1; j_call: TRBJ1-2; cdr3_length: 18; cdr3_aa: CASSEYLVRGKSDYGYTF; cdr3_nt: TGTGCCAGCAGTGAATATCTGGTCAGGGGGAAGTCTGACTATGGCTACACCTTC
v_call: TRBV4-1; clone_size: -; d_call: -; j_call: TRBJ2-4; cdr3_length: 18; cdr3_aa: CASSSGTTHHLAKNIQYF; cdr3_nt: TGCGCCAGCAGCTCCGGGACAACTCATCATTTAGCCAAAAACATTCAGTACTTC
v_call: TRBV4-2; clone_size: medium-sized; d_call: -; j_call: TRBJ1-1; cdr3_length: 16; cdr3_aa: CASSLTFTDMNTEAFF; cdr3_nt: TGTGCCAGCAGCCTCACGTTCACAGATATGAACACTGAAGCTTTCTTT